This T cell receptor beta chain was identified in a study of somatic mutations in cytotoxic T cells in rheumatoid arthritis. For the study at large: After diagnosis, patient blood (around 29 ml EDTA) was drawn right away, before any treatment was given. Among the T-cell populations stained with V beta antibodies, some were separated by flow sorting at nearly 100% purity, including V beta1+ cells whose TCRB was sequenced.

Profiling relied on immunoSEQ multiplex PCR, and the TCRdb table lists in-frame clones only, not all of them. The sample carries some 9,900 clones, 85% recorded once. On this clone itself: The antigen remains unidentified.

General observations from the study: Patients with rheumatoid arthritis, but not healthy controls, had CD8+ clonality that increased with age.

The ends were cut back, 4 bases at V and 2 bases at J, with 10 bases in the middle. The germline CDR1 and CDR2 sequences are SGHRS and YFSETQ. This CDR3 spans 15 amino acids. This clonotype originated in an adult with rheumatoid arthritis. Source material: CD8+ T cells sorted from blood. This sequence joins TRBV5-1 and TRBJ2-6; D might be TRBD1 (5 bases). CDR3 protein: CASSKTVTGANVLTF. The DNA for the CDR3 is TGCGCCAGCAGCAAGACAGTTACTGGGGCCAACGTCCTGACTTTC.